What follows describes a single T cell receptor (beta chain). Its matching antigen is unknown. The CDR3 totals 13 residues. At the Johns Hopkins FTIC core, DNA taken from cultured CD4+ T cells was sequenced by way of the Oncomine TCR Beta short-read assay. TCRdb itself ran the PCR reads through MiXCR, one entry per CDR3 protein. The sample includes about 1,600 distinct CDR3 sequences, over 65% of them seen just once. This sample was included in a study of vaccination and CD4 T cells after COVID-19. Study information: Those taking part got two shots of either the BNT162b2 or the mRNA-1273 vaccine.

Described treatment: roughly 10-day PBMC culture with coronavirus spike peptide pools or control peptides (ViraFEST assay). Sequencing was performed on CD4+ T cells from blood, cultured in vitro, taken after SARS-CoV-2 vaccination. The clonotype comes from a human donor who had recovered from COVID-19. The chain employs TRBV21-1 and TRBJ2-5; the table assigns TRBD1, which was not confirmed against the DNA. TRBV21-1 is a known pseudogene. CDR3 sequence (DNA): TGTGCCAGCAGCGAGCTAGGGGAGGAGACCCAGTACTTC. As protein: CASSELGEETQYF.